This paragraph reports one TCR beta chain. Antigen specificity is unknown. Time point denoted: sample taken at primary tumor resection. Whole RNA came from tumor, nontumor lung or frozen PBMC and was sequenced without being sorted. On each TCR cDNA molecule, a unique molecular identifier was present. MiXCR, run by TCRdb on the 5' RACE reads, gives a single entry per CDR3 protein. The sample shows roughly 48,000 distinct CDR3 sequences, around 11% of them seen only once. The data derive from a study of spatial heterogeneity in lung cancer. Study overall: The study observed each unique TCR and UMI combination more than ten times on average in raw reads.

This CDR3 contains 12 residues. Between the trimmed V and J ends, which lost 6 bases and 7 bases, there was a span of 9 bases. Study outcomes and limitations: In blood, ubiquitous expanded tumor TCRs appeared more at resection than follow-up.

The sequences come from PBMCs, collected at surgery. J is TRBJ2-2 and V is TRBV12-3 or TRBV12-4; no clear D gene. The TCR was taken from a female donor with early-stage non-small cell lung cancer. The CDR3 DNA sequence: TGTGCCAGCAGCCGTGAGATCGGGGAGCTGTTTTTT. Residues: CASSREIGELFF.